This TCR beta chain was captured in a study of beta chain features in type 1 diabetes. Comment on this clone: The antigen is undetermined.

Expressed TCRB transcripts were sequenced after all isolated RNA was converted to cDNA. Generated by immunoSEQ multiplex PCR, the TCRdb table keeps only in-frame clones and is missing some. The data show over 650,000 clones, with around 15% seen just once and 0.035% to 0.045% held by the top ten. General study results and limits: Relative to healthy donors, patients appeared to have naive, central memory and Treg TCRB repertoires that were more similar. In every one of the four CD4+ subsets, TCRB CDR3s were moderately but significantly shorter in Type 1 diabetes patients.

The clonotype originates from a man between 18 and 35 years old with type 1 diabetes. The sample was naive CD4+ T cells from blood.

The CDR3 reads CASSSGQGEQFF. The CDR3, as DNA: TGCGCCAGCAGCTCCGGTCAGGGTGAGCAGTTCTTC. The chain employs TRBV5-1 and TRBJ2-1, with TRBD1 as a possible D gene (5 bases). This CDR3 is built from 12 residues. V lost 3 bases, J lost 9 bases, and 10 bases lay in between. Looked up from germline, CDR1 is SGHRS and CDR2 is YFSETQ.